This T cell receptor beta chain is drawn from a study of cytomegalovirus exposure and HLA in healthy donors. The CDR3 is 14 residues long. V was pared by 4 bases and J by 5 bases, with 6 bases of the junction left unmatched. Germline V gene lookup returns CDR1 SGHTA and CDR2 FQGNSA. Whole-study results and caveats: Sequencing likely caused a cluster of highly shared sequence variants. Analysis was carried out at a later point, and it linked a missense DCLRE1C variant to TCR beta V- and J-gene trimming. With further analysis later on, most CMV-associated TCR beta chains appeared HLA-restricted. Most TCR sequences were rare, but some public TCRs occurred in many donors.

Primers: 60 Vbeta forward and 13 Jbeta reverse. TCRdb's copy holds only in-frame clones and misses some; the assay was immunoSEQ multiplex PCR. The table has fewer than 250,000 clones, 70% to 80% seen once. As to this clone: Antigen specificity is unknown.

This clonotype was obtained from a woman in her twenties or thirties in good health and CMV-seropositive. Input material: PBMCs. The chain carries TRBV7-2 and TRBJ1-2; TRBD1 aligns across 8 bases. For the CDR3, the DNA is TGTGCCAGCAGCTCCGGGACAGGCGGGTATGGCTACACCTTC. Translated, it gives CASSSGTGGYGYTF.